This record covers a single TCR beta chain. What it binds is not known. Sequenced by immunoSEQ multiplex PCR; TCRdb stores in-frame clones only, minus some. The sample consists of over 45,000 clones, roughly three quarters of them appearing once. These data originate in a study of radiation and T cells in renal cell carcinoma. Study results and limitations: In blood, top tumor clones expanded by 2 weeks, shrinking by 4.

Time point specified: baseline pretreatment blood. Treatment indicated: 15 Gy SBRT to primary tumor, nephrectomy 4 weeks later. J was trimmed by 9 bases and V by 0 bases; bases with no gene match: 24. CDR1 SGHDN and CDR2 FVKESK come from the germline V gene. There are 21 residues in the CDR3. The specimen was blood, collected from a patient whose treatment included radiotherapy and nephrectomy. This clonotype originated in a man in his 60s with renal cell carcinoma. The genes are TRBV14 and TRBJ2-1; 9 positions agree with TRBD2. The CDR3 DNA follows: TGTGCCAGCAGCCAAGATGGTTCCGGATGGGGGCCGGGACTAGCAGCCACTGAGCAGTTCTTC. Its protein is CASSQDGSGWGPGLAATEQFF.